Listed below are T cell receptor beta chains from one sample, sequenced in a study of regulatory T cells in long-lasting Graves disease. TCRdb used MiXCR to reprocess the multiplex PCR reads, holding one entry per CDR3 protein. Of 350,000 to 500,000 distinct CDR3 sequences in the sample, roughly 15% are singletons; the top ten hold around 11%. In addition, the sample was reused for a study of T cells in Graves' hyperthyroidism and ophthalmopathy.

The sample was peripheral blood mononuclear cells (PBMCs), taken at new diagnosis, from a patient treated with antithyroid drugs. The origin of the receptors is a woman in her thirties with Graves disease. CDR3s include the opening cysteine and the closing phenylalanine or tryptophan. Fields, in order: clone size, D gene, J gene, V gene, CDR3 protein, CDR3 DNA. D genes are given only for firm matches. Only some rows state a clone size, as once, few, many or a class for expanded clones.

abundance: NA; d_gene: TRBD2; j_gene: TRBJ2-1; v_gene: TRBV7-3; CDR3aa: CASSSRTSGSNEQFF; CDR3nt: TGTGCCAGCAGCTCCCGGACTAGCGGGAGCAATGAGCAGTTCTTC
abundance: many; d_gene: TRBD2; j_gene: TRBJ2-3; v_gene: TRBV20-1; CDR3aa: CSAPASGRAADTQYF; CDR3nt: TGCAGTGCCCCGGCGAGCGGGAGGGCCGCAGATACGCAGTATTTT
abundance: many; d_gene: TRBD1; j_gene: TRBJ2-7; v_gene: TRBV28; CDR3aa: CASSLMGQGSYEQYF; CDR3nt: TGTGCCAGCAGTTTAATGGGACAGGGCTCCTACGAGCAGTACTTC
abundance: few; d_gene: NA; j_gene: TRBJ1-4; v_gene: TRBV7-9; CDR3aa: CASSPRADEKLFF; CDR3nt: TGTGCCAGCAGCCCCCGGGCAGATGAAAAACTGTTTTTT
abundance: many; d_gene: NA; j_gene: TRBJ1-5; v_gene: TRBV28; CDR3aa: CASSLVGEGYHQPQHF; CDR3nt: TGTGCCAGCAGTTTAGTAGGGGAAGGGTATCATCAGCCCCAGCATTTT
abundance: many; d_gene: NA; j_gene: TRBJ1-4; v_gene: TRBV3-1; CDR3aa: CASSQGVQANEKLFF; CDR3nt: TGTGCCAGCAGCCAAGGGGTACAAGCCAATGAAAAACTGTTTTTT
abundance: NA; d_gene: TRBD2; j_gene: TRBJ2-7; v_gene: TRBV28; CDR3aa: CASRSRGGEQYF; CDR3nt: TGTGCCAGCAGATCTCGGGGGGGCGAGCAGTACTTC
abundance: many; d_gene: TRBD2; j_gene: TRBJ2-1; v_gene: TRBV12-5; CDR3aa: CASGFGGLAGHEQFF; CDR3nt: TGTGCTAGTGGTTTTGGAGGACTAGCGGGCCATGAGCAGTTCTTC
abundance: NA; d_gene: NA; j_gene: TRBJ1-2; v_gene: TRBV2; CDR3aa: CASSERAETYGYTF; CDR3nt: TGTGCCAGCAGTGAAAGGGCAGAAACCTATGGCTACACCTTC
abundance: many; d_gene: NA; j_gene: TRBJ1-2; v_gene: TRBV5-1; CDR3aa: CASSPGSPYGYTF; CDR3nt: TGCGCCAGCAGCCCCGGTAGCCCCTATGGCTACACCTTC
abundance: few; d_gene: TRBD2; j_gene: TRBJ2-3; v_gene: TRBV5-4; CDR3aa: CASSWFGTSLTDTQYF; CDR3nt: TGTGCCAGCAGCTGGTTCGGGACTAGCCTAACAGATACGCAGTATTTT
abundance: many; d_gene: NA; j_gene: TRBJ1-2; v_gene: TRBV7-2; CDR3aa: CASSSVQIANYGYTF; CDR3nt: TGTGCCAGCAGCTCAGTACAGATAGCTAACTATGGCTACACCTTC
abundance: few; d_gene: TRBD2; j_gene: TRBJ2-7; v_gene: TRBV20-1; CDR3aa: CSAEIGLAVDEQYF; CDR3nt: TGCAGTGCTGAGATTGGACTAGCTGTAGACGAGCAGTACTTC
abundance: NA; d_gene: TRBD2; j_gene: TRBJ2-3; v_gene: TRBV4-1; CDR3aa: CASSPGTSGRTDTQYF; CDR3nt: TGCGCCAGCAGCCCGGGGACTAGCGGGAGAACAGATACGCAGTATTTT
abundance: many; d_gene: TRBD1; j_gene: TRBJ1-2; v_gene: TRBV3-1; CDR3aa: CASSLSGTATIANYGYTF; CDR3nt: TGTGCCAGCAGCCTTTCCGGGACAGCCACTATTGCAAACTATGGCTACACCTTC
abundance: many; d_gene: TRBD1; j_gene: TRBJ2-1; v_gene: TRBV20-1; CDR3aa: CSARGWDRVGNEQFF; CDR3nt: TGCAGTGCTAGGGGATGGGACAGGGTCGGCAATGAGCAGTTCTTC
abundance: many; d_gene: TRBD1; j_gene: TRBJ2-7; v_gene: TRBV28; CDR3aa: CASSSSGTGGDEQYF; CDR3nt: TGTGCCAGCAGTTCATCCGGGACAGGGGGGGACGAGCAGTACTTC
abundance: NA; d_gene: TRBD1; j_gene: TRBJ1-2; v_gene: TRBV19; CDR3aa: CASGDSNRLTTGYTF; CDR3nt: TGTGCCAGTGGGGACAGTAACCGCCTAACGACTGGCTACACCTTC
abundance: many; d_gene: NA; j_gene: TRBJ2-7; v_gene: TRBV18; CDR3aa: CASSPGGGSYEQYF; CDR3nt: TGTGCCAGCAGCCCCGGCGGCGGTTCCTACGAGCAGTACTTC
abundance: many; d_gene: TRBD1; j_gene: TRBJ1-2; v_gene: TRBV2; CDR3aa: CASSESGQDYGYTF; CDR3nt: TGTGCCAGCAGTGAGTCGGGACAGGACTATGGCTACACCTTC
abundance: NA; d_gene: TRBD1; j_gene: TRBJ2-5; v_gene: TRBV12-3/TRBV12-4; CDR3aa: CASSGTGPGETQYF; CDR3nt: TGTGCCAGTTCCGGGACAGGGCCAGGGGAGACCCAGTACTTC
abundance: many; d_gene: TRBD2; j_gene: TRBJ2-7; v_gene: TRBV28; CDR3aa: CASSLTSPGRGAEQYF; CDR3nt: TGTGCCAGCAGTTTAACCTCCCCGGGGCGGGGGGCGGAGCAGTACTTC
abundance: many; d_gene: TRBD1; j_gene: TRBJ2-7; v_gene: TRBV20-1; CDR3aa: CSVPRSEGALSYEQYF; CDR3nt: TGCAGTGTCCCGAGGAGTGAGGGGGCCCTCTCCTACGAGCAGTACTTC
abundance: many; d_gene: TRBD2; j_gene: TRBJ2-3; v_gene: TRBV27; CDR3aa: CASSLSLSGSTDTQYF; CDR3nt: TGTGCCAGCAGCCTTTCCCTGAGCGGGAGTACAGATACGCAGTATTTT
abundance: few; d_gene: NA; j_gene: TRBJ2-3; v_gene: TRBV4-2; CDR3aa: CASSQAHADTQYF; CDR3nt: TGTGCCAGCAGCCAAGCTCACGCAGATACGCAGTATTTT
abundance: NA; d_gene: TRBD2; j_gene: TRBJ2-5; v_gene: TRBV6-2/TRBV6-3; CDR3aa: CASSLDSGSKETQYF; CDR3nt: TGTGCCAGCAGTTTGGATAGCGGGAGCAAAGAGACCCAGTACTTC
abundance: many; d_gene: NA; j_gene: TRBJ1-5; v_gene: TRBV4-2; CDR3aa: CASSQDGRNNQPQHF; CDR3nt: TGTGCCAGCAGCCAAGATGGCAGGAACAATCAGCCCCAGCATTTT
abundance: NA; d_gene: NA; j_gene: TRBJ2-7; v_gene: TRBV18; CDR3aa: CASSPLGQSPNYEQYF; CDR3nt: TGTGCCAGCTCACCACTTGGTCAGTCGCCAAACTACGAGCAGTACTTC
abundance: many; d_gene: NA; j_gene: TRBJ2-3; v_gene: TRBV15; CDR3aa: CATSRDRAEDTQYF; CDR3nt: TGTGCCACCAGCAGAGACAGGGCCGAAGATACGCAGTATTTT
abundance: NA; d_gene: TRBD1; j_gene: TRBJ2-4; v_gene: TRBV2; CDR3aa: CASSATGGIRYF; CDR3nt: TGTGCCAGCAGTGCGACAGGGGGGATCCGGTACTTC
abundance: many; d_gene: TRBD2; j_gene: TRBJ2-1; v_gene: TRBV18; CDR3aa: CASSPGLAGGPRGEQFF; CDR3nt: TGTGCCAGCTCACCGGGACTAGCGGGAGGGCCACGGGGTGAGCAGTTCTTC
abundance: many; d_gene: NA; j_gene: TRBJ2-7; v_gene: TRBV12-3/TRBV12-4; CDR3aa: CASSPHGTGTGEQYF; CDR3nt: TGTGCCAGCAGTCCGCACGGGACGGGCACAGGGGAGCAGTACTTC
abundance: few; d_gene: NA; j_gene: TRBJ1-2; v_gene: TRBV20-1; CDR3aa: CSARGQGGYTF; CDR3nt: TGCAGTGCTAGAGGTCAGGGCGGCTACACCTTC
abundance: many; d_gene: TRBD1; j_gene: TRBJ2-7; v_gene: TRBV4-2; CDR3aa: CASSPSGTGAYYEQYF; CDR3nt: TGTGCCAGCAGCCCCTCCGGGACAGGCGCATACTACGAGCAGTACTTC
abundance: few; d_gene: TRBD2; j_gene: TRBJ2-1; v_gene: TRBV15; CDR3aa: CATHPGGRGGNEQFF; CDR3nt: TGTGCCACCCACCCCGGCGGGAGGGGGGGTAATGAGCAGTTCTTC
abundance: NA; d_gene: NA; j_gene: TRBJ2-1; v_gene: TRBV9; CDR3aa: CASSPLRGYGNEQFF; CDR3nt: TGTGCCAGCAGCCCCCTCAGGGGCTATGGTAATGAGCAGTTCTTC
abundance: many; d_gene: NA; j_gene: TRBJ2-1; v_gene: TRBV18; CDR3aa: CASSPPEGSFPGYSF; CDR3nt: TGTGCCAGCTCACCACCGGAGGGATCTTTCCCTGGTTATAGTTTC
abundance: NA; d_gene: NA; j_gene: TRBJ2-2; v_gene: TRBV9; CDR3aa: CASSGTSTGELFF; CDR3nt: TGTGCCAGCAGCGGGACTTCCACCGGGGAGCTGTTTTTT
abundance: many; d_gene: TRBD1; j_gene: TRBJ2-7; v_gene: TRBV27; CDR3aa: CASSHRDRGYEQYF; CDR3nt: TGTGCCAGCAGTCACCGGGACAGGGGGTACGAGCAGTACTTC
abundance: NA; d_gene: NA; j_gene: TRBJ2-1; v_gene: TRBV7-9; CDR3aa: CASSLREYSYNEQFF; CDR3nt: TGTGCCAGCAGTCTTAGGGAGTACTCCTACAATGAGCAGTTCTTC
abundance: many; d_gene: NA; j_gene: TRBJ1-2; v_gene: TRBV28; CDR3aa: CASSFPLYRSQGWNYGYTF; CDR3nt: TGTGCCAGCAGTTTTCCCCTCTACAGGTCCCAGGGGTGGAACTATGGCTACACCTTC
abundance: few; d_gene: NA; j_gene: TRBJ2-1; v_gene: TRBV9; CDR3aa: CASSESGVGANEQFF; CDR3nt: TGTGCCAGCAGCGAAAGCGGTGTTGGGGCGAATGAGCAGTTCTTC
abundance: few; d_gene: TRBD1; j_gene: TRBJ2-7; v_gene: TRBV5-1; CDR3aa: CATQLLRQGKAEQYF; CDR3nt: TGCGCCACCCAGCTCTTACGACAGGGTAAAGCCGAGCAGTACTTC
abundance: many; d_gene: NA; j_gene: TRBJ1-2; v_gene: TRBV18; CDR3aa: CASSVEDDYGYTF; CDR3nt: TGTGCCAGCTCAGTAGAGGACGACTATGGCTACACCTTC
abundance: NA; d_gene: NA; j_gene: TRBJ1-4; v_gene: TRBV6-1; CDR3aa: CASIPGGVYEKLFF; CDR3nt: TGTGCCAGCATCCCGGGGGGGGTGTACGAAAAACTGTTTTTT